The rows below give T cell receptor beta chains drawn from one sample of a study of cytomegalovirus exposure and HLA in healthy donors. Clones were sequenced by immunoSEQ multiplex PCR, and TCRdb holds only the in-frame ones, with some missing. The table includes around 190,000 clones, 60% to 80% detected once. Sequencing was performed on PBMCs. Every receptor here comes from a woman aged 25 to 39 in good health and CMV-seropositive. Both conserved end residues are part of each CDR3. A D gene is named only where the DNA matches it firmly. Clone size, where shown, is once, few, many, or a class for clones that have expanded.

J | D | size | V | DNA | CDR3
TRBJ1-3 | . | . | TRBV7-7 | TGTGCCAGCAGCTTAGATGTGAGCTCTGGAAACACCATATATTTT | CASSLDVSSGNTIYF
TRBJ2-3 | . | . | TRBV6-4 | TGTGCCAGCAGTGAAGGAGCGGAGCTCACAGATACGCAGTATTTT | CASSEGAELTDTQYF
TRBJ2-3 | . | . | TRBV6-4 | TGTGCCAGCAGTGAGGGCGTGGGTGCAGATACGCAGTATTTT | CASSEGVGADTQYF
TRBJ2-7 | TRBD2 | . | TRBV28 | TGTGCCAGCAGTTCCCCAAGCGGGACGTCCTACGAGCAGTACTTC | CASSSPSGTSYEQYF
TRBJ2-2 | . | . | TRBV29-1 | TGCAGCGCTGGGAGGTCCACCGGGGAGCTGTTTTTT | CSAGRSTGELFF
TRBJ2-3 | TRBD1 | . | TRBV10-3 | TGTGCCATCAGTGGGGACAGGGCGGAAGACACAGATACGCAGTATTTT | CAISGDRAEDTDTQYF
TRBJ2-7 | TRBD1 | . | TRBV5-1 | TGCGCCAGCAGCTCGTCCGAGGGACAGGGTGCCTACGAGCAGTACTTC | CASSSSEGQGAYEQYF
TRBJ2-1 | . | . | TRBV27 | TGTGCCAGCAGTTTATTTAGGGAGACTGAGCAGTTCTTC | CASSLFRETEQFF
TRBJ1-5 | . | . | TRBV4-2 | TGTGCCAGCAGCCTCAGGGGACAGCCCCAGCATTTT | CASSLRGQPQHF
TRBJ1-1 | . | . | TRBV2 | TGTGCCACCCCTCCCCAAGTGACAGTTGAAGCTTTCTTT | CATPPQVTVEAFF
TRBJ2-7 | . | . | TRBV28 | TGTGCCAGCAGTTTACTGGTCCTAGGAGGCTACGAGCAGTACTTC | CASSLLVLGGYEQYF
TRBJ1-5 | . | . | TRBV7-2 | TGTGCCAGCAGCTTAGAGCCTAGCTCTCGGCCCCAGCATTTT | CASSLEPSSRPQHF
TRBJ2-3 | TRBD1 | . | TRBV15 | TGTGCCACCAGCAGAGCGCTACGGGACAGGGCTTCCGATACGCAGTATTTT | CATSRALRDRASDTQYF
TRBJ2-7 | TRBD1 | once | TRBV2 | TGTGCCAGCGGCCGGGACAGTAAATTTCAGTACTTC | CASGRDSKFQYF
TRBJ2-1 | TRBD2 | once | TRBV7-9 | TGTGCCAGCAGCAATTCGGGGTGGGGGGGACGAAATGAGCAGTTCTTC | CASSNSGWGGRNEQFF
TRBJ1-2 | . | . | TRBV14 | TGTGCCAGCAGCCAGGACACATACCGTGGCTACACCTTC | CASSQDTYRGYTF
TRBJ1-2 | TRBD1 | . | TRBV5-1 | TGCGCCAGCAGCTTCGGGACAGGGGCCCGAGAGCATGGCTACACCTTC | CASSFGTGAREHGYTF
TRBJ1-3 | . | . | TRBV6-1 | TGTGCCAGCAGCCCCGGTGTACCTGGAAACACCATATATTTT | CASSPGVPGNTIYF
TRBJ2-7 | . | . | TRBV11-2 | TGTGCCAGCAGCTTAGTCGTCCACGAGCAGTACTTC | CASSLVVHEQYF
TRBJ1-2 | TRBD1 | . | TRBV28 | TGTGCCAGTACCGCGGGACAGCCTAACTATGGCTACACCTTC | CASTAGQPNYGYTF
TRBJ2-7 | TRBD2 | . | TRBV4-1 | TGCGCCAGCAGCCTAGACACTAGCGCTTTTACCTACGAGCAGTACTTC | CASSLDTSAFTYEQYF
TRBJ2-7 | TRBD1 | . | TRBV4-1 | TGCGCCAGCAGCCATCCCGGACAGGGATCCTACGAGCAGTACTTC | CASSHPGQGSYEQYF
TRBJ1-2 | . | . | TRBV5-1 | TGCGCCAGCAGCTTGGAAGGACGGACACCACAGGATGGCTACACCTTC | CASSLEGRTPQDGYTF
TRBJ2-3 | TRBD2 | . | TRBV5-1 | TGCGCCAGCAGCCTAGGGACTAGCGGGCCCACAGATACGCAGTATTTT | CASSLGTSGPTDTQYF
TRBJ2-2 | TRBD2 | once | TRBV27 | TGTGCCAGCAGTTTAGGACTAGCGCCCGGGGAGCTGTTTTTT | CASSLGLAPGELFF
TRBJ2-3 | . | . | TRBV5-1 | TGCGCCAGCAGCTTATCCACTTACACAGATACGCAGTATTTT | CASSLSTYTDTQYF
TRBJ2-1 | TRBD2 | . | TRBV28 | TGTGCCAGCGAGAGCGGGAGTGTCGTTGAGCAGTTCTTC | CASESGSVVEQFF
TRBJ2-7 | . | . | TRBV6-5 | TGTGCCAGCAGTTACTGGGATAGCGGAGACGAGCAGTACTTC | CASSYWDSGDEQYF
TRBJ1-2 | . | . | TRBV7-2 | TGTGCCAGCAGCCCTCAGGGCGGGGGCTATGGCTACACCTTC | CASSPQGGGYGYTF
TRBJ2-4 | TRBD1 | . | TRBV19 | TGTGCCAGTAGTACCCTAGGACAGGGGATAAACATTCAGTACTTC | CASSTLGQGINIQYF
TRBJ2-5 | . | . | TRBV5-1 | TGCGCCAGCAGCCTAACAGCCGGCCCCCAGAGAAGGTTAGGGACCCAGTACTTC | CASSLTAGPQRRLGTQYF
TRBJ1-1 | . | . | TRBV11-3 | TGTGCCAGCAGCTTAGGGAGGGTGAACACTGAAGCTTTCTTT | CASSLGRVNTEAFF
TRBJ2-7 | TRBD1 | once | TRBV7-6 | TGTGCCAGCAGCCCCTATGACAGGGGGCGGAACGAGCAGTACTTC | CASSPYDRGRNEQYF
TRBJ2-7 | TRBD1 | . | TRBV27 | TGTGCCAGCAGTTTACTAGGACAGGGAAGCGAGCAGTACTTC | CASSLLGQGSEQYF
TRBJ1-3 | . | . | TRBV5-1 | TGCGCCAGCAGCTTCCCCGGAGACGGAGGAAACACCATATATTTT | CASSFPGDGGNTIYF
TRBJ1-1 | . | . | TRBV28 | TGTGCCAGCACCAACCCCAGTGAAGCTTTCTTT | CASTNPSEAFF
TRBJ2-3 | . | . | TRBV6-4 | TGTGCCAGCAGTGACTCGGTAGCTGATACGCAGTATTTT | CASSDSVADTQYF
TRBJ2-5 | . | once | TRBV19 | TGTGCCACCTCCGGGGTCCATCTTGAGACCCAGTACTTC | CATSGVHLETQYF
TRBJ1-1 | . | . | TRBV29-1 | TGCAGCGTTGAAAAGCCAACGGGGGTCACTGAAGCTTTCTTT | CSVEKPTGVTEAFF
TRBJ2-1 | . | . | TRBV29-1 | TGCAGCGTTGAGTCTACTACGGGAAATGAGCAGTTCTTC | CSVESTTGNEQFF
TRBJ2-2 | . | . | TRBV7-2 | TGTGCCAGCAGCTTCGGCGGGATTAACACCGGGGAGCTGTTTTTT | CASSFGGINTGELFF
TRBJ2-2 | TRBD1 | . | TRBV7-9 | TGTGCCGGCACGGGACAGGCGAACACCGGGGAGCTGTTTTTT | CAGTGQANTGELFF
TRBJ2-3 | . | . | TRBV5-1 | TGCGCCAGCAGCTTGTTGCAGGTCGTATCAGCAGATACGCAGTATTTT | CASSLLQVVSADTQYF
TRBJ1-3 | TRBD1 | . | TRBV6-1 | TGTGCCAGCAGTGAGGGGGACAGGGTTACTGGAAACACCATATATTTT | CASSEGDRVTGNTIYF